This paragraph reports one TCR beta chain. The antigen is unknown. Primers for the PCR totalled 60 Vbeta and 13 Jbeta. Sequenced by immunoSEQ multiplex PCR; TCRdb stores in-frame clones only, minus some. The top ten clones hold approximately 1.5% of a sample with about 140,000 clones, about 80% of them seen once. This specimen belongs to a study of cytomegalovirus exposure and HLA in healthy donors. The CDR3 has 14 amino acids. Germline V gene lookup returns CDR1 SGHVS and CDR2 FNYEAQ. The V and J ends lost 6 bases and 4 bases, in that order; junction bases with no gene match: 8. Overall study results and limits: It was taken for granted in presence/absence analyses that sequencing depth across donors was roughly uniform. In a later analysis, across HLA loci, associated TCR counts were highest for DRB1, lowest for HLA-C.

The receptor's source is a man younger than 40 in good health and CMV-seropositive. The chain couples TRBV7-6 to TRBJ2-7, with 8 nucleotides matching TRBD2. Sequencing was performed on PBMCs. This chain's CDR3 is CASSPGGGGYEQYF. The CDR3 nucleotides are TGTGCCAGCAGTCCGGGGGGGGGCGGGTACGAGCAGTACTTC.